The present T cell receptor beta chain was sequenced within a study of cytomegalovirus exposure and HLA in healthy donors. Whole-study findings and limits: The study listed some 160 cytomegalovirus-associated TCR beta chains. It is likely that the observed cluster of highly shared sequence variants was a sequencing artifact. The later analysis indicated that the majority of CMV-associated TCR beta chains appeared HLA-restricted. High sensitivity and specificity were reportedly achieved when the classifier diagnosed cytomegalovirus status.

This clone was counted a single time. Its target is unknown. A multiplex PCR was run with 60 Vbeta primers and 13 Jbeta primers. Libraries were prepared by immunoSEQ multiplex PCR; TCRdb keeps only in-frame clonotypes and omits some of them. The table lists approximately 170,000 clones, roughly 79% of them singletons. The material sequenced was PBMCs. This receptor was obtained from a man aged 40-55 years in good health and CMV-seronegative.

CDR3 sequence: CATSSLGVSGGYTF. The CDR3 nucleotides read TGTGCCACCAGCAGCTTGGGAGTAAGTGGTGGCTACACCTTC. The J gene is TRBJ1-2, the V gene TRBV15, with D uncertain. Trimming removed 3 bases at V and 7 bases at J, with 15 bases between. This CDR3 region has 14 residues. Germline CDR1 and CDR2: LNHNV and YYDKDF (reference sequence). The full variable domain, its missing parts supplied by reference TRBV15 and TRBJ1-2, is DAMVIQNPRYQVTQFGKPVTLSCSQTLNHNVMYWYQQKSSQAPKLLFHYYDKDFNNEADTPDNFQSRRPNTSFCFLDIRSPGLGDTAMYLCATSSLGVSGGYTFGSGTRLTVV.